This is a list of T cell receptor beta chains from one sample in a study of shared clonotypes between healthy human individuals. The repertoire was sequenced with immunoSEQ multiplex PCR; TCRdb's copy has only in-frame clones and lacks some. The sample contains about 2.1 million clones, about 92% of which appear only once. Sequenced input: naive CD8+ T cells from PBMCs. The receptors stem from a man between 18 and 35 years old in good health. Some clones in this sample may be carry-over from other donors' samples. Each CDR3 is given with its conserved first and last residue. Each record gives: V gene, J gene, D gene, CDR3 protein, CDR3 DNA. D genes are given only for firm matches.

>TRBV7-9|TRBJ1-3|TRBD1
CASSLRDRGQPGNTIYF
TGTGCCAGCAGCCTGAGGGACAGGGGGCAACCTGGAAACACCATATATTTT
>TRBV14|TRBJ2-7|TRBD1
CASSHRTGGHEQYF
TGTGCCAGCAGCCATCGGACAGGGGGCCACGAGCAGTACTTC
>TRBV11-2|TRBJ2-1|NA
CASSNAGVGNEQFF
TGTGCCAGCAGCAACGCGGGCGTCGGGAATGAGCAGTTCTTC
>TRBV10-3|TRBJ2-5|TRBD1
CAISEFTGGQETQYF
TGTGCCATCAGTGAGTTTACAGGGGGTCAAGAGACCCAGTACTTC
>TRBV15|TRBJ2-4|TRBD2
CATSIRAGVKNIQYF
TGTGCCACCAGCATAAGAGCGGGAGTCAAAAACATTCAGTACTTC
>TRBV7-9|TRBJ2-5|TRBD1
CAEDRGPKRNF
TGTGCCGAGGACAGGGGCCCGAAAAGGAACTTC
>TRBV6-1|TRBJ1-5|NA
CASSDKGRPNQPQHF
TGTGCCAGCAGTGACAAGGGCAGGCCTAATCAGCCCCAGCATTTT
>TRBV7-9|TRBJ1-2|TRBD1
CASSFTGEGYTF
TGTGCCAGCAGCTTCACAGGGGAGGGCTACACCTTC
>TRBV5-6|TRBJ1-1|NA
CASSFGLGQGHTEAFF
TGTGCCAGCAGCTTTGGGTTAGGGCAGGGCCACACTGAAGCTTTCTTT
>TRBV14|TRBJ2-7|TRBD1
CASSPRVGQGALYGEQYF
TGTGCCAGCAGCCCAAGAGTGGGACAGGGGGCTCTCTACGGCGAGCAGTACTTC
>TRBV7-9|TRBJ2-6|TRBD1
CASSSGQGSPGANVLTF
TGTGCCAGCAGCTCGGGACAGGGTTCCCCTGGGGCCAACGTCCTGACTTTC
>TRBV30|TRBJ1-6|NA
CAWRRGVTDSPLHF
TGTGCCTGGCGCCGGGGGGTGACGGATTCACCCCTCCACTTT